This TCR beta chain was found in a study of OX40 agonist ivuxolimab in advanced cancers. Study summary: Earlier treatment with anti-PD-1, anti-PD-L1 or anti-CTLA-4 was permitted, and about 40% had received some.

Samples were taken at baseline and on day 1 of cycles 4 and 7. V shed 2 bases and J 3 bases; nucleotides not matched to a gene: 4. CDR1 is SGHTA and CDR2 is FQGNSA in the germline V gene. This CDR3 region has 15 residues. Assay: immunoSEQ multiplex PCR; the TCRdb copy retains only in-frame clones and omits some. The table lists 60,000 to 75,000 clones, around 83% of them singletons. On this clone itself: Antigen specificity is unknown.

Overall study results and limits: Relative to CD4+, CD8+ T cells held more expanded clones on average.

The gene calls are TRBV7-2 and TRBJ2-7; 10 bases fit TRBD1. Sequencing was performed on CD4+ or CD8+ T cells sorted from blood, taken in a trial of the OX40 agonist ivuxolimab. The receptor's source is an adult with an advanced solid tumor such as melanoma, head and neck, liver or kidney cancer. DNA for the CDR3: TGTGCCAGCAGCTTAAAGGGGACAGGGGTCTACGAGCAGTACTTC. Its translation: CASSLKGTGVYEQYF.